This T cell receptor beta chain derives from a study of cytomegalovirus exposure and HLA in healthy donors. Notes on this clone: No antigen is known for it.

Points from the study as a whole: Roughly even sequencing depth across donors was the assumption behind the presence/absence analyses. Analyzed later, association rates of TCRs varied across HLA loci, with DRB1 most and HLA-C fewest.

Both 60 Vbeta primers and 13 Jbeta primers went into the PCR. Assay used: immunoSEQ multiplex PCR; TCRdb lists only in-frame clones, some missing. Of around 120,000 clones listed, roughly 70% are singletons. The junction had 11 bases not matched to a gene; V was cut back by 5 bases and J by 9 bases. The germline V gene encodes CDR1 SSHAT and CDR2 FNYEAQ (reference sequence). The CDR3 spans 15 residues. V and J are TRBV7-7 and TRBJ2-1; 9 bases agree with TRBD2. The material sequenced was PBMCs. This sequence originates from a man aged 35 to 55 in good health and CMV-seropositive. This chain's CDR3 is CASSLVAGGPGEQFF. The CDR3 nucleotides read TGTGCCAGCAGCCTAGTTGCGGGAGGGCCGGGTGAGCAGTTCTTC.